This T cell receptor beta chain stems from a study of cytomegalovirus exposure and HLA in healthy donors. This clone was detected only a few times. PCR used 60 Vbeta primers and 13 Jbeta primers. Some clones are missing from TCRdb's copy, which holds only in-frame ones; the method was immunoSEQ multiplex PCR. The table has 200,000 to 250,000 clones, 60% to 80% seen once. CDR1 is GTSNPN and CDR2 is SVGIG in the germline V gene (reference sequence). This CDR3 has 13 residues. V trimming: 5 bases; J trimming: 7 bases; junction bases outside the gene matches: 3. The chain is built from TRBV30 and TRBJ1-6, with 9 bases aligning to TRBD1. The sample comprised PBMCs. The TCR originated in a young man in good health and CMV-seronegative. CDR3 DNA sequence: TGTGCCTGGGGGACAGGGCACAATTCACCCCTCCACTTT. This translates into CAWGTGHNSPLHF.